Described below is a single T cell receptor (beta chain) sequence and its context. This clonotype has a handful of counts. This clone's antigen is unknown. No base qualities exist here, and no much larger clone lies one base off it. The data are from a study of T cell repertoires in cytomegalovirus infection (dated by TCRdb to about 2019). General notes on the study: Alongside well-studied HLA-B-restricted epitopes, the peptide stimulations were aimed at recently identified HLA-C-restricted CMV epitopes, whose presentation resists viral immunomodulation. Donor HLA type was relevant to the analysis, as public TCR beta signatures indicated carriage of CMV infection together with the matching HLA type. Broader findings and caveats from the paper: The ex vivo response was dominated by HLA-C-restricted CMV-specific TCR beta clonotypes, and the single most frequent clonotype in two of eight donors was supplied by these HLA-C-restricted clonotypes. Cumulative frequency of public TCR beta family members discriminated carriers of CMV infection plus the relevant HLA type in this cohort and an independent approximately 370-donor cohort.

V drops 1 base and J drops 3 bases, leaving 18 bases in between. Including the terminal cysteine and phenylalanine, the CDR3 comprises 17 residues. The only DNA kept is the CDR3, 51 bases in frame from the first base. CDR1 and CDR2, per the germline V gene, are SGHNT and YENEEA. Sequenced on an Illumina HiSeq 1500. The public reads were quality trimmed at Q25 with fastp and then assembled into clones with MiXCR by TCRdb, keeping productive beta chains. Each entry merges the rows of one CDR3 protein and shows their most common DNA and genes. The sample table shows approximately 990,000 distinct CDR3 sequences, and 31% are seen once. The biggest ten clones account for 13% of the sample. Read against the paper, the sample's treatment or condition label means: in vitro stimulation with specific CMV peptide epitopes to enrich CMV-specific T cells.

The TCR sequence derives from a human donor in good health (CMV status not recorded). Some clones in this sample may be carry-over from other donors' samples. This sample comprised cultured CD8+ T cells from PBMCs, obtained from culture after CMV antigen stimulation. The chain couples TRBV11-3 to TRBJ1-1, with TRBD1 perhaps the D gene, on 6 matching bases. The DNA sequence is TGTGCCAGCAGCTTAGGTTCTGGCTCGGCAGGGGACACTGAAGCTTTCTTT. Translated, this is CASSLGSGSAGDTEAFF.